This TCR beta chain was captured in a study of blood T cell repertoires in COVID-19 (dated by TCRdb to 2020 to 2022). Study-wide context: Collaborator samples came from the United States, Italy and Spain and covered acute and convalescent phases of COVID-19. The material from the prospective study consisted of cDNA or gDNA derived from T cells, B-cell-depleted T cells, or PBMCs. Deeply sampled blood TCRbeta repertoires from subjects exposed to, actively infected with, or recovered from COVID-19 were included in the dataset. A freely available public database, intended as a resource for researchers studying the immune response to SARS-CoV-2, is where the repertoires were released. Samples were obtained from the ongoing ImmuneRACE study (first 160 participants) and from about 1,300 subjects provided by 6 global collaborators. Sample metadata almost always included a de-identified subject ID, COVID-19 status, age in years and sex. HLA class I and class II types, where available, came from metadata supplied by the sample provider rather than from assay-based typing. What the work shows at the level of the full study, not this receptor alone: The amount of clinical and demographic metadata varied by source and participant and was provided uncurated.

The germline V gene supplies CDR1 SQVTM and CDR2 ANQGSEA. The CDR3 measures 16 amino acids from cysteine to phenylalanine. Only the CDR3 DNA is retained, 48 bases long and in frame from the first base. The trim is 6 bases for V and 0 bases for J, with a gap of 20 bases between the germline ends. For this clone: The specificity of this receptor is unknown. Per-nucleotide qualities are absent, and no much larger clonotype sits a single base away.

Participants in the prospective study were enrolled through a virtual design, were aged roughly 18 to 100 years, and lived in 24 United States geographic areas. In the prospective study, cohorts were assigned on the basis of participant-reported clinical history obtained from a screening survey and a study questionnaire. ImmuneRACE Cohort 3 recovered participants were defined by two consecutive negative NP/OP PCR tests, healthcare professional clearance, or symptom resolution. In the prospective study, whole blood, serum and a nasopharyngeal or oropharyngeal swab were collected from each participant by mobile phlebotomists. Participants in the prospective study had the option to provide additional blood draws and questionnaires over a roughly 2-month period. Before DNA extraction, blood samples from the prospective study were shipped at room temperature or frozen. TCRbeta CDR3 regions were amplified from genomic DNA by means of the immunoSEQ Assay, a bias-controlled multiplex PCR. Per the source publication's procedure: Nucleated cell counts per sample were estimated from amplification of reference gene primers within the assay. To quantify the absolute abundance of each unique TCRbeta CDR3 rearrangement, sequence reads were collapsed and filtered. For each sample, productive Simpson clonality was calculated as the square root of Simpson's diversity index across productive rearrangements. The table comes from immuneACCESS by way of TCRdb, which keeps in-frame sequences with V and J called. Part of the clones is missing from these tables; in studies checked, under half for an unresolved V gene and the rest for unknown reasons. V, J and clone size derive from that table, while D and trimming were established from the DNA sequence. The sample profile shows roughly 250,000 clones; 80% to 90% of them were found once. The ten largest clones capture 3.5% to 5.5% of the sample.

The clonotype was recovered from a woman aged 25 to 39 who had recovered from COVID-19. The sequence is built from TRBV29-1 and TRBJ1-1; D gene: possibly TRBD1, on 6 matching bases. The specimen sequenced was PBMCs or T cells enriched from blood (not recorded which). The sequenced DNA: TGCAGCGTCTTACCTCGGACAGCGTCGCTGAACACTGAAGCTTTCTTT. This encodes CSVLPRTASLNTEAFF.